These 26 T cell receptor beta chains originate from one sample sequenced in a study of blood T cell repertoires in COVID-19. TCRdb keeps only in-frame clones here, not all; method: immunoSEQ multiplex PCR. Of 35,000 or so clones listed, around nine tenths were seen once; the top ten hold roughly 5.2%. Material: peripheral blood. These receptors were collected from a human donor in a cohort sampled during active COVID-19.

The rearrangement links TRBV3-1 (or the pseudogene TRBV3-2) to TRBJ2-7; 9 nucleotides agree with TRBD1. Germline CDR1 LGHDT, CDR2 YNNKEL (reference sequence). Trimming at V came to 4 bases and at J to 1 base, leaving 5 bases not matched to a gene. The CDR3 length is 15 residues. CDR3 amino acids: CASSRADRGSYEQYF. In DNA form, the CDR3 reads TGTGCCAGCAGCCGGGCGGACAGGGGTTCCTACGAGCAGTACTTC.

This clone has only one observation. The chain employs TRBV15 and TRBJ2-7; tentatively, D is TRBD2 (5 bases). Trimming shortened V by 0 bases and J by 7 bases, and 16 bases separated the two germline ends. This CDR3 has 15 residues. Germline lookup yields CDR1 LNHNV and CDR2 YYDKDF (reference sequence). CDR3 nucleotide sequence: TGTGCCACCAGCAGAGACCTCTCTGGGGAGAGGGAGCAGTACTTC. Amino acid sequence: CATSRDLSGEREQYF.

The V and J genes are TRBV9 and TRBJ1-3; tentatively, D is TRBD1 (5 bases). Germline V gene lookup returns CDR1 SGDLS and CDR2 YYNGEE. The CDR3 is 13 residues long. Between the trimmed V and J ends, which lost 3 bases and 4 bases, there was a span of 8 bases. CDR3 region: CASSADKGNTIYF. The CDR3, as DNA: TGTGCCAGCAGCGCGGACAAGGGAAACACCATATATTTT.

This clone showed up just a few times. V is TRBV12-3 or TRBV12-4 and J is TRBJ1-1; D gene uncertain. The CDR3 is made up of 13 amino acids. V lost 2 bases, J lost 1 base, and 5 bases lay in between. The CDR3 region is CASSLFRNTEAFF. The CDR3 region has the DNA TGTGCCAGCAGTTTATTCAGGAACACTGAAGCTTTCTTT.

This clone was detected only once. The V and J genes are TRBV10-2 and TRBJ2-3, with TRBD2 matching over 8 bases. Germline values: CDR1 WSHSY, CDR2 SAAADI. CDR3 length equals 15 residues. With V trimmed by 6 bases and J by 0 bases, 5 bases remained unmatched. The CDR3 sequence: CASRTAGASTDTQYF. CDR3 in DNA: TGCGCCAGCAGAACAGCGGGAGCTAGCACAGATACGCAGTATTTT.

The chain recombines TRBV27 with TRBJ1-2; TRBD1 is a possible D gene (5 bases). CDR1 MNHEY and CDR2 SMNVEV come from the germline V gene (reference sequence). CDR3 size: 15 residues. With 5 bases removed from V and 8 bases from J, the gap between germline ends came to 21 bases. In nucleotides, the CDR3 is TGTGCCAGCAGTATCCTCGGTTCAGGGCCCAACGGCTACACCTTC. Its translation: CASSILGSGPNGYTF.

CDR3 in amino acids: CASSRDRGFHNEQFF. CDR3 coding DNA: TGTGCCAGCAGCCGGGACAGGGGTTTTCACAATGAGCAGTTCTTC. The gene calls are TRBV2 and TRBJ2-1; 10 bases align to TRBD1. V dropped 6 bases and J dropped 5; count of bases not matched to a gene: 7. The CDR3 covers 15 residues. Germline V lookup: CDR1 SNHLY, CDR2 FYNNEI.

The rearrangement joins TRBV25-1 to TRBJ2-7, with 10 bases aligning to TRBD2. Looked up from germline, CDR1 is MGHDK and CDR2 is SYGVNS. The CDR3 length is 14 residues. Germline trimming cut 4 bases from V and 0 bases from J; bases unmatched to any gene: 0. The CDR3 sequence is CASSASGSSYEQYF. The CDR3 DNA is TGTGCCAGCAGTGCTAGCGGGAGCTCCTACGAGCAGTACTTC.

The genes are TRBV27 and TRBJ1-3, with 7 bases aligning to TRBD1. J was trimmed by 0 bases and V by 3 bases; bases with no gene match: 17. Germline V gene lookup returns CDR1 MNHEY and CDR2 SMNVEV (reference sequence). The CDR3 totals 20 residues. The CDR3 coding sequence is TGTGCCAGCAGTTTGGGGCGGCTTGGGGACAGCCGTAACTCTGGAAACACCATATATTTT. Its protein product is CASSLGRLGDSRNSGNTIYF.

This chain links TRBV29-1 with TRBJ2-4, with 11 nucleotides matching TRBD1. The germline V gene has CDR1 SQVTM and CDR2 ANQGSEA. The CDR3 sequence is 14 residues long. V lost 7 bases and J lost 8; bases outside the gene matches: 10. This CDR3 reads CSGLGDRGVDIQYF. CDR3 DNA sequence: TGCAGCGGGTTGGGGGACAGGGGGGTGGACATTCAGTACTTC.

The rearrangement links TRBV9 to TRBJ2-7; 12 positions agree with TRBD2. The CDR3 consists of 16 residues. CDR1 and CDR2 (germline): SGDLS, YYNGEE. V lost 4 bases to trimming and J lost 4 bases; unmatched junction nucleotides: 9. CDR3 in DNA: TGTGCCAGCAGCCCGGGGGGACTAGCGGGTGTGTACGAGCAGTACTTC. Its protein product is CASSPGGLAGVYEQYF.

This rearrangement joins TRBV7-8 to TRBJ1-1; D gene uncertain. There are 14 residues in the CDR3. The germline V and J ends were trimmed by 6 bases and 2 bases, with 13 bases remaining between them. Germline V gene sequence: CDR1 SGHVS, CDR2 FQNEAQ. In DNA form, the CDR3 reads TGTGCCAGCAGGCGAAGCGAGCGTAACACTGAAGCTTTCTTT. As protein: CASRRSERNTEAFF.

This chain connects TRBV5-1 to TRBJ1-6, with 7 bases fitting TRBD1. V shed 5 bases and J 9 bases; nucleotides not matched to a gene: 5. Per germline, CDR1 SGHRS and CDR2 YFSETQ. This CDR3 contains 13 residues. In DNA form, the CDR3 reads TGCGCCAGCAGTGCAAGGGGGCCTTCACCCCTCCACTTT. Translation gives CASSARGPSPLHF.

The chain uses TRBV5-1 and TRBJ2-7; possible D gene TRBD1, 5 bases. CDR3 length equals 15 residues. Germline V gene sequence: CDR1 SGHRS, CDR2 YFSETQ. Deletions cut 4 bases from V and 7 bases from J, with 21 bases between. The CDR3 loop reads CASSTTAKGSGEQYF. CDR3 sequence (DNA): TGCGCCAGCAGCACCACCGCCAAGGGGTCGGGTGAGCAGTACTTC.

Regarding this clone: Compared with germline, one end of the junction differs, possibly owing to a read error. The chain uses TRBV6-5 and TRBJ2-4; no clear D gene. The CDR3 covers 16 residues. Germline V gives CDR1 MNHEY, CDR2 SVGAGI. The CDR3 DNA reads TGTGCCAGCAGTAACTCCGGCGGTACGGCCAAAAACATTCAGTACTTC. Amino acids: CASSNSGGTAKNIQYF.

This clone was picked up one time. The CDR3 protein is CASSGDTNSPLHF. The CDR3 region has the DNA TGTGCCAGCAGCGGGGACACCAATTCACCCCTCCACTTT. The rearrangement uses TRBV5-5 and TRBJ1-6; TRBD1 might be the D (6 bases). V lost 4 bases, J lost 7 bases, and 9 bases lay in between. CDR3 length equals 13 residues. The germline gives CDR1 SGHKS, CDR2 YYEKEE (reference sequence).

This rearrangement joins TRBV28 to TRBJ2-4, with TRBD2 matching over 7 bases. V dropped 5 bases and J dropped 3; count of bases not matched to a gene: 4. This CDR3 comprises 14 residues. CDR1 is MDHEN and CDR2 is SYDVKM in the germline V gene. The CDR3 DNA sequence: TGTGCCAGCAGTGAGTGGGGGGGCAAAAACATTCAGTACTTC. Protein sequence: CASSEWGGKNIQYF.

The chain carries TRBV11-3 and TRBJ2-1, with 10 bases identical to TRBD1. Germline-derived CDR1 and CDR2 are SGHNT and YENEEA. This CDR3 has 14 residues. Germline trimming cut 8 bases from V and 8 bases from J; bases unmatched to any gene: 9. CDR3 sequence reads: CASSRQGANDEQFF. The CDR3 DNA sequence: TGTGCCAGCTCCCGACAGGGGGCGAATGATGAGCAGTTCTTC.

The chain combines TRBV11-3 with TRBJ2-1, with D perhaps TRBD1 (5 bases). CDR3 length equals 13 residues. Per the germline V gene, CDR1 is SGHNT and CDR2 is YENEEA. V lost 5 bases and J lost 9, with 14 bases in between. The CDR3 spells CASSGRTIGEQFF. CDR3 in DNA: TGTGCCAGCAGCGGAAGGACAATTGGTGAGCAGTTCTTC. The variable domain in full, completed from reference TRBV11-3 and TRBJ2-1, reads EAGVVQSPRYKIIEKKQPVAFWCNPISGHNTLYWYLQNLGQGPELLIRYENEEAVDDSQLPKDRFSAERLKGVDSTLKIQPAELGDSAVYLCASSGRTIGEQFFGPGTRLTVL.

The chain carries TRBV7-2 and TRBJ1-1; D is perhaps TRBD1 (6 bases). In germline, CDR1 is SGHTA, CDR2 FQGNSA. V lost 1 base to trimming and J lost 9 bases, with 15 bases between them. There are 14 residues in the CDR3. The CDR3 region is CASSLELSQGKAFF. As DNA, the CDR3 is TGTGCCAGCAGCTTAGAACTGTCCCAGGGGAAAGCTTTCTTT.

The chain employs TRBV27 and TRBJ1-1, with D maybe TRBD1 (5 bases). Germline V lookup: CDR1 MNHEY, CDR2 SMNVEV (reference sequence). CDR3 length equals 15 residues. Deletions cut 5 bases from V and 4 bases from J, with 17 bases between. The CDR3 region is CASSPRPGGGTEAFF. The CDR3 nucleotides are TGTGCCAGCAGTCCCCGACCTGGGGGGGGCACTGAAGCTTTCTTT.

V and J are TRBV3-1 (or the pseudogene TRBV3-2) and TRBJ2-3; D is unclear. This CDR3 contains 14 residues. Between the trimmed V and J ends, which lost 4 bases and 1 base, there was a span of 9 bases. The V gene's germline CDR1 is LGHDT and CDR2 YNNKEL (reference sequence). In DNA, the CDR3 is TGTGCCAGCAGCCTCGAGGTCGGCACAGATACGCAGTATTTT. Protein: CASSLEVGTDTQYF.

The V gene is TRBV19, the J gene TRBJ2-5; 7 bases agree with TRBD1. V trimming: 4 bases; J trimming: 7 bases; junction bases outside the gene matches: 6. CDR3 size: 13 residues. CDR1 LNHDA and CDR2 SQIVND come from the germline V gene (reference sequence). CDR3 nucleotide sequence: TGTGCCAGTAGTACTACAGGGGTGGTGACCCAGTACTTC. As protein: CASSTTGVVTQYF.

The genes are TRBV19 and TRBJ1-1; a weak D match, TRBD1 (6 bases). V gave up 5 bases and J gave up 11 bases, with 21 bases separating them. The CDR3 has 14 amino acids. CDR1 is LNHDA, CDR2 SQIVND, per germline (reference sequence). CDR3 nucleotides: TGTGCCAGTAGTCCAAAAACCCAGGGGCTCTTCGCTTTCTTT. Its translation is CASSPKTQGLFAFF.

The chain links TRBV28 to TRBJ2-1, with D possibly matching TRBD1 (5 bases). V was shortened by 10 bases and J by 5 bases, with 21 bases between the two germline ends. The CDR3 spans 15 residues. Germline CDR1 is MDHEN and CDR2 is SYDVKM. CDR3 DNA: TGTGCCACCGTCCCCGGGCAGGGTATTCACAATGAGCAGTTCTTC. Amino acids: CATVPGQGIHNEQFF.

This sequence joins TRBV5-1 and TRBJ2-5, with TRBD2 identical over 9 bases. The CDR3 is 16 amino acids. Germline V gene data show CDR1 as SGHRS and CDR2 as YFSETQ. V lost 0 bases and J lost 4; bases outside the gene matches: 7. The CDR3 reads CASSLAAGGPGETQYF. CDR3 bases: TGCGCCAGCAGCTTGGCGGCGGGAGGGCCGGGAGAGACCCAGTACTTC.